The clone carrying this TCR beta chain was counted only a few times. These data originate in a study of T-cell reconstitution after alpha-beta-depleted transplantation in children. This CDR3 contains 12 residues. Trimming stripped 1 base from V and 12 bases from J, with 13 bases between. Preparation of the TCRbeta library was carried out with unique molecular identifiers. One entry per CDR3 protein, called by TCRdb with MiXCR from the PCR reads. The top ten hold less than 4.5% of the sample, which has some 400,000 distinct CDR3 sequences, about a fifth seen once. Specimen: PBMCs from the stem cell graft donor, collected from the stem cell graft. The receptor's source is a human donor who donated a stem cell graft to a child with acute myeloid leukemia. The chain has TRBV12-3 or TRBV12-4 and TRBJ2-7; D call uncertain. CDR3 coding DNA: TGTGCCAGCAGTTTAGGGTGGCGTTCTAGGTACTTC. It specifies CASSLGWRSRYF.